Listed below are T cell receptor beta chains from one sample, sequenced in a study of breast tumors, draining lymph nodes, adjacent tissues. One entry per CDR3 protein results from TCRdb running MiXCR on the multiplex PCR reads. The sample contains approximately 200,000 distinct CDR3 sequences, around 33% of which appear only once. What was sequenced was axillary lymph node tissue. All receptors come from a female donor with breast cancer. Some clones in this sample may be carry-over from other donors' samples. Both conserved end residues are part of each CDR3. The order of the fields is D gene, J gene, clone size, V gene, CDR3 length, CDR3 DNA, CDR3 protein. A D gene is named only where the DNA matches it firmly. Clone size is stated in some rows and not others, as once, few, many or a class when expanded.

>.|TRBJ1-2|few|TRBV6-2/TRBV6-3|15
TGTGCCAGCAGTCACTCGGGCAGGAAAGTCTATGGCTACACCTTC
CASSHSGRKVYGYTF
>TRBD1|TRBJ1-1|once|TRBV18|14
TGTGCCAGCTCACTGGACAGGGCGAGGGCTGAAGCTTTCTTT
CASSLDRARAEAFF
>TRBD1|TRBJ1-3|many|TRBV6-1|16
TGTGCCAGCAGTGAAAGGGGACAGTTCTCTGGAAACACCATATATTTT
CASSERGQFSGNTIYF
>TRBD1|TRBJ1-6|few|TRBV15|16
TGTGCCACCAGCAGAGACGACAGGGGCTTTAATTCACCCCTCCACTTT
CATSRDDRGFNSPLHF
>TRBD1|TRBJ1-5|.|TRBV6-1|14
TGTGCCAGCAGCGGAACAGGGGGCGAGCAGCCCCGGCATTTT
CASSGTGGEQPRHF
>TRBD2|TRBJ2-1|many|TRBV9|21
TGTGCCAGCAGCGCCCCAGGGACTAGCGGGGGGGACACAACCAACTACAATGAGCAGTTCTTC
CASSAPGTSGGDTTNYNEQFF
>TRBD1|TRBJ1-2|.|TRBV29-1|14
TGCAGCGTTGAAGATGGGACAGGGGACTATGGCTACACCTTC
CSVEDGTGDYGYTF
>.|TRBJ2-1|many|TRBV6-1|12
TGTGCCAGCAGTGACGAGCGGTATGAGCAGTTCTTC
CASSDERYEQFF
>.|TRBJ2-7|many|TRBV7-2|16
TGTGCCAGCAGCCCCCGAATTCGGGAGAGATCCTACGAGCAGTACTTC
CASSPRIRERSYEQYF
>TRBD2|TRBJ2-7|many|TRBV30|13
TGTGCCTGGAGTGTATTGGGGGGGAGGGAGCAGTACTTC
CAWSVLGGREQYF
>TRBD1|TRBJ1-6|few|TRBV3-1|14
TGTGCCAGCAGACCAGACAGGGGTTGGCCACCCCTCCACTTT
CASRPDRGWPPLHF
>.|TRBJ2-5|.|TRBV5-5|16
TGTGCCAGCAGCTCCTTAGGGGGGGGGGGACGGGAGACCCAGTACTTC
CASSSLGGGGRETQYF
>.|TRBJ2-1|many|TRBV3-1|16
TGTGCCAGCAGCCAAGATAGGGCAGGGGTCCGCAATGAGCAGTTCTTC
CASSQDRAGVRNEQFF
>.|TRBJ2-7|many|TRBV7-9|14
TGTGCCAGCAACCAAGGGGGGCTAGCAAGCGAGCAGTACTTC
CASNQGGLASEQYF
>.|TRBJ1-5|many|TRBV5-5|13
TGTGCCAGCAGCCTAGGGGCGGATCAGCCCCAGCATTTT
CASSLGADQPQHF
>.|TRBJ2-6|few|TRBV6-6|12
TGTGCCAGCGCTCCGGGGGCCAACGTCCTGACTTTC
CASAPGANVLTF
>.|TRBJ2-5|many|TRBV7-6|17
TGTGCCAGCAGCGGCGGCGTGGGGGAGCCTAGGGAAGAGACCCAGTACTTC
CASSGGVGEPREETQYF
>.|TRBJ1-2|.|TRBV4-3|14
TGCGCCAGCAGCCAAGATAAGAGCGGGAATGGCTACACCTTC
CASSQDKSGNGYTF
>TRBD1|TRBJ2-3|many|TRBV19|15
TGTGCCAGTAGCGACAGGGGCGATATCACAGATACGCAGTATTTT
CASSDRGDITDTQYF
>.|TRBJ1-5|many|TRBV20-1|14
TGCAGTGCTAGAGATACGGGGACCAATCAGCCCCAGCATTTT
CSARDTGTNQPQHF
>.|TRBJ2-2|.|TRBV25-1|16
TGTGCCAGCAGTGGGTGGGGGACTTTGAACACCGGGGAGCTGTTTTTT
CASSGWGTLNTGELFF
>TRBD1|TRBJ1-3|many|TRBV11-2|17
TGTGCCAGCAGCTTAAGAGTGGGGACAGGGTCTGGAAACACCATATATTTT
CASSLRVGTGSGNTIYF
>.|TRBJ1-5|many|TRBV19|16
TGTGCCAGTACCCCCCGGGGGGGAACCTTTAATCAGCCCCAGCATTTT
CASTPRGGTFNQPQHF
>.|TRBJ2-3|.|TRBV7-9|15
TGTGCCAGCAGCTTAGCGCTCGGGGGGCCAGATACGCAGTATTTT
CASSLALGGPDTQYF
>.|TRBJ1-2|many|TRBV7-2|11
TGTGCCAGCAGCTCCGTTTGGGGCTACACCTTC
CASSSVWGYTF
>.|TRBJ2-5|many|TRBV2|15
TGTGCCAGCAGGTGGTCGAGGGCCCAAAAGGGGACCCAGTACTTC
CASRWSRAQKGTQYF
>.|TRBJ1-2|.|TRBV9|17
TGTGCCAGCAGCGTACCACCGAAGGGACACCCCAACTATGGCTACACCTTC
CASSVPPKGHPNYGYTF
>.|TRBJ1-4|.|TRBV7-8|14
TGTGCCAGCAGCTTGGGAGGGTCCACGGGCAAACCGTTTTTT
CASSLGGSTGKPFF
>TRBD1|TRBJ2-7|few|TRBV18|14
TGTGCCAGCTCGCCGGGACAGGCCAGCAGCGAGCAGTACTTC
CASSPGQASSEQYF
>.|TRBJ2-7|many|TRBV20-1|15
TGCAGTGCTGATCCTCGGGACGGGAGCTCCTACGAGCAGTACTTC
CSADPRDGSSYEQYF
>.|TRBJ2-7|.|TRBV2|12
TGCGCCAGCGGACCCAGCTCCTACGGGCAGTACTTC
CASGPSSYGQYF
>.|TRBJ2-7|many|TRBV3-1|11
TGTGCCAGCAGCCAGACCCACGAGCAGTACTTC
CASSQTHEQYF
>TRBD2|TRBJ2-3|.|TRBV24-1|15
TGTGCCACCAGTGAAAGCGGGGGTCATGGAGATACGCAGTATTTT
CATSESGGHGDTQYF
>.|TRBJ1-6|many|TRBV28|13
TGTGCCAGCAGTTCCCAGGGAGAAGGACCCCTCCACTTT
CASSSQGEGPLHF
>TRBD2|TRBJ2-1|many|TRBV7-7|17
TGTGCTAGCATCCTCCGTCCAGCGGGATATTCCTACAATGAGCAGTTCTTC
CASILRPAGYSYNEQFF
>.|TRBJ1-5|many|TRBV6-2/TRBV6-3|16
TGTGCCAGCAGTTCCTCCAGGGGAGGTAGCAATCAGCCCCAGCATTTT
CASSSSRGGSNQPQHF
>.|TRBJ1-6|many|TRBV7-6|14
TGTGCCAGCAGCTTAGGAGGACCTGGGTCACCCCTCCACTTT
CASSLGGPGSPLHF
>.|TRBJ1-2|many|TRBV10-3|16
TGTGCCATCAGTGAGGGTGACAGTTGGTTGGGCTATGGCTACACCTTC
CAISEGDSWLGYGYTF
>TRBD2|TRBJ2-1|many|TRBV30|15
TGTGCCTGGAGTGGACTAGCGGGAGCCCGAAATGAGCAGTTCTTC
CAWSGLAGARNEQFF
>.|TRBJ2-2|.|TRBV27|14
TGTGCCAGCAGGCCACAGGGTTATACCGGGGAGCTGTTTTTT
CASRPQGYTGELFF
>TRBD1|TRBJ1-4|many|TRBV28|15
TGTGCCAGCAGTTTAAGGTTAGGGGGCAGTGAAAAACTGTTTTTT
CASSLRLGGSEKLFF
>TRBD1|TRBJ1-5|many|TRBV18|16
TGTGCCAGCTCACCACGACAGGGGTTAAGCAATCAGCCCCAGCATTTT
CASSPRQGLSNQPQHF
>.|TRBJ2-1|.|TRBV25-1|15
TGTGCTAGCCCCGGGAGAGGGAGAACCTACAATGAGCAGTTCTTC
CASPGRGRTYNEQFF
>.|TRBJ2-1|many|TRBV6-5|12
TGTGCCAGCTCCGAACGGGACTCTGAGCAGTTCTTC
CASSERDSEQFF
>.|TRBJ1-2|many|TRBV4-3|13
TGCGCCAGCAGGGCGACGGGCCGTCATGGCTACACCTTC
CASRATGRHGYTF
>TRBD2|TRBJ2-3|many|TRBV5-1|14
TGCGCCAGCAGCCTCGGGGAGGGCGCAGATACGCAGTATTTT
CASSLGEGADTQYF
>.|TRBJ1-2|many|TRBV7-2|13
TGTGCCAGCAGCCGCCGGACGGGACTAGGCTACACCTTC
CASSRRTGLGYTF
>TRBD2|TRBJ2-1|many|TRBV2|15
TGTGCCAGCAGGGCCGGGACTAGCGACCACAATGAGCAGTTCTTC
CASRAGTSDHNEQFF
>.|TRBJ2-5|.|TRBV29-1|12
TGCAGCGGGGGGACAAATCAAGAGACCCAGTACTTC
CSGGTNQETQYF
>TRBD2|TRBJ2-2|many|TRBV12-3/TRBV12-4|17
TGTGCCAGCAGCCGATCTAGCGGGGGAGTACTTGGCGGGGAGCTGTTTTTT
CASSRSSGGVLGGELFF
>TRBD1|TRBJ1-6|many|TRBV6-6|18
TGTGCCAGCAGTCATTACCCGCCCCAGGACAGGACGGGTTCACCCCTCCACTTT
CASSHYPPQDRTGSPLHF
>.|TRBJ2-6|many|TRBV19|18
TGTGCCAGTAATACGGGACAAGGATTCCGACCTGGGGCCAACGTCCTGACTTTC
CASNTGQGFRPGANVLTF
>.|TRBJ2-5|many|TRBV7-9|13
TGTGCCAGTGCCCGTGGGGCGGCCGAGACCCAGTACTTC
CASARGAAETQYF
>.|TRBJ2-1|many|TRBV19|14
TGTGCCAGTAGTATCTCCAGGGCCTACAATGAGCAGTTCTTC
CASSISRAYNEQFF
>.|TRBJ1-5|many|TRBV20-1|13
TGCAGTGCTAGAGCCTGGCGGAATCAGCCCCAGCATTTT
CSARAWRNQPQHF
>.|TRBJ2-2|many|TRBV10-2|14
TGCGCCAGCACTAGGAGCGGGAACACCGGGGAGCTGTTTTTT
CASTRSGNTGELFF
>.|TRBJ2-7|many|TRBV5-1|13
TGCGCCAGCAGCCCGGACAGTCTCGAGGTGCGGTACTTC
CASSPDSLEVRYF